One sample yielded the 31 T cell receptor beta chains listed below, sequenced in a study of blood T cells in healthy people across ages. A second about 7 to 11 cycle PCR used barcoded and J-beta primers. MiXCR, run by TCRdb on the 5' RACE reads, gives a single entry per CDR3 protein. The sample carries about 1 million distinct CDR3 sequences, 35% to 55% recorded once. The sample taken for sequencing was blood. These TCRs come from a woman aged 60-75 years in good health.

This sequence joins TRBV20-1 and TRBJ2-3, with a possible D match to TRBD2 (6 bases). The CDR3 contains 14 residues. Trimming removed 5 bases at V and 3 bases at J, with 15 bases between. Per the germline V gene, CDR1 is DFQATT and CDR2 is SNEGSKA (reference sequence). CDR3 amino acids: CSALRESWTDTQYF. The DNA for the CDR3 is TGCAGTGCTCTTCGGGAGTCTTGGACAGATACGCAGTATTTT.

The gene calls are TRBV11-2 and TRBJ2-1, with 8 bases that match TRBD1. The ends lost 0 bases at V and 13 bases at J; junction bases unmatched: 11. Looked up from germline, CDR1 is SGHAT and CDR2 is FQNNGV. This CDR3 comprises 15 residues. CDR3 bases: TGTGCCAGCAGCTTAGATAAGGACAGGGTGGAGACCCAGTTCTTC. Translated: CASSLDKDRVETQFF.

This clonotype was detected only a few times. In DNA form, the CDR3 reads TGTGCCAGCAGTCCGGTAGCGGGAGGGATGGAGACCCAGTACTTC. Protein: CASSPVAGGMETQYF. The V and J genes are TRBV6-5 and TRBJ2-5, with TRBD2 matching over 11 bases. The CDR3 totals 15 residues. With V trimmed by 5 bases and J by 5 bases, 7 bases remained unmatched. Looked up from germline, CDR1 is MNHEY and CDR2 is SVGAGI.

This clonotype was seen a single time. The chain carries TRBV3-1 and TRBJ2-7; 8 bases line up with TRBD2. The CDR3 has 16 amino acids. Germline V gene sequence: CDR1 LGHDT, CDR2 YNNKEL (reference sequence). With 0 bases clipped from V and 3 bases from J, the junction kept 7 bases outside the gene matches. CDR3 DNA: TGTGCCAGCAGCCAAGATGCGGGGGGACGGATCTACGAGCAGTACTTC. Its translation: CASSQDAGGRIYEQYF.

The chain uses TRBV4-2 and TRBJ2-7, with D perhaps matching TRBD2 (5 bases). Germline CDR1 LGHNA, CDR2 YNFKEQ. This CDR3 has 14 amino acids. The germline V and J ends were trimmed by 1 base and 1 base, with 8 bases remaining between them. The CDR3 is CASSQASSSYEQYF. The CDR3 DNA sequence: TGTGCCAGCAGCCAAGCTAGCAGTTCCTACGAGCAGTACTTC.

The count of this clonotype is one. The chain links TRBV29-1 to TRBJ2-4; D is possibly TRBD1 (5 bases). The better agreement between TRBJ2-7 and the DNA end casts doubt on the J call. Germline V gene lookup returns CDR1 SQVTM and CDR2 ANQGSEA. The CDR3 is 13 amino acids. Written as DNA, the CDR3 is TGCAGCGTTGCGTCCAGGGTCGGCTACGAGCAGTACTTC. Translated, it gives CSVASRVGYEQYF.

Comments on this clonotype: A much larger clone is a single base away; this may be a read error. V usage is TRBV5-1 and J usage is TRBJ2-4, with a possible D match to TRBD2 (6 bases). The closer fit of TRBJ2-5 to the DNA end suggests the J call may be wrong. The germline V gene encodes CDR1 SGHRS and CDR2 YFSETQ. This CDR3 is 15 amino acids long. The CDR3 loop is CASSQGGEAQETQYF. CDR3 coding DNA: TGCGCCAGCAGCCAAGGAGGGGAGGCCCAGGAGACCCAGTACTTC.

The chain uses TRBV27 and TRBJ1-5; 10 bases agree with TRBD1. This CDR3 contains 19 residues. The germline gives CDR1 MNHEY, CDR2 SMNVEV (reference sequence). J gave up 1 base and V 5 bases, and 14 bases lay outside the gene matches. The CDR3 DNA sequence: TGTGCCAGCAGTCCCTCCGGGACAGGGGTTCTCTGGAGCAATCAGCCCCAGCATTTT. This codes for CASSPSGTGVLWSNQPQHF.

The V call is TRBV28, the J call TRBJ1-2, with D hard to call. This CDR3 is 12 amino acids long. CDR1 is MDHEN and CDR2 is SYDVKM in the germline V gene. Between the trimmed V and J ends, which lost 10 bases and 4 bases, there was a span of 13 bases. CDR3 protein: CATTAQLYGYTF. Written as DNA, the CDR3 is TGTGCCACAACGGCGCAGCTCTATGGCTACACCTTC.

The chain recombines TRBV5-1 with TRBJ2-1; 7 positions agree with TRBD2. The V and J ends lost 4 bases and 4 bases, in that order; junction bases with no gene match: 11. Germline assignment: CDR1 SGHRS and CDR2 YFSETQ. This CDR3 is 16 amino acids long. The CDR3 DNA sequence: TGCGCCAGCAGCCCTGGATGGCTAGCGGCTTACAATGAGCAGTTCTTC. This codes for CASSPGWLAAYNEQFF.

The chain recombines TRBV7-2 with TRBJ2-5, with D unresolved. The J call is doubtful: the DNA matches TRBJ2-7 better. The CDR3 consists of 13 residues. Germline values: CDR1 SGHTA, CDR2 FQGNSA. The CDR3 spells CASSPPVPYEQYF. Written as DNA, the CDR3 is TGTGCCAGCAGCCCCCCCGTTCCCTACGAGCAGTACTTC.

CDR3 in DNA: TGTGCCAGCAGCCGGGATGGATCCTGGGGACAGGGACTCTCCTACGAGCAGTACTTC. The encoded protein is CASSRDGSWGQGLSYEQYF. The chain has TRBV4-2 and TRBJ2-7; 9 nucleotides align to TRBD1. V shed 4 bases and J 0 bases; nucleotides not matched to a gene: 16. CDR1 LGHNA and CDR2 YNFKEQ come from the germline V gene. CDR3 size: 19 residues.

This clonotype came up a few times. The V and J genes are TRBV7-9 and TRBJ2-7; D is possibly TRBD1 (6 bases). The germline V gene has CDR1 SEHNR and CDR2 FQNEAQ (reference sequence). The CDR3 spans 15 residues. V dropped 4 bases and J dropped 3 bases, with 16 bases sitting between them. The CDR3 reads CASSSPDSDNYEQYF. CDR3 coding DNA: TGTGCCAGCAGCTCTCCGGACAGCGACAACTACGAGCAGTACTTC.

The V call is TRBV20-1, the J call TRBJ2-3; D unclear. CDR1 is DFQATT and CDR2 is SNEGSKA in the germline V gene (reference sequence). The CDR3 spans 12 residues. The ends were cut back, 7 bases at V and 2 bases at J, with 10 bases in the middle. DNA for the CDR3: TGCAGTGTTGGGCGTCCCACAGATACGCAGTATTTT. Residues: CSVGRPTDTQYF.

The V gene is TRBV28, the J gene TRBJ2-1, with 8 bases matching TRBD1. The CDR3 contains 14 residues. Trimming took 7 bases from V and 5 from J; bases not matched to a gene: 7. In germline, CDR1 is MDHEN, CDR2 SYDVKM. The CDR3: CASILQGGNNEQFF. DNA for the CDR3: TGTGCCAGCATACTACAGGGGGGAAACAATGAGCAGTTCTTC.

This clonotype has a handful of counts. The chain joins TRBV6-2 or TRBV6-3 to TRBJ2-4; possible D gene TRBD1, 6 bases. CDR3 length: 15 amino acids. Germline-derived CDR1 and CDR2 are MNHEY and SVGEGT. V was trimmed by 5 bases and J by 2 bases, leaving 13 bases between them. CDR3 residues: CASSPRTVTKNIQYF. The CDR3 nucleotides read TGTGCCAGCAGTCCCCGGACAGTAACCAAAAACATTCAGTACTTC.

CDR3 protein: CAILSWGYEQYF. As DNA, the CDR3 is TGTGCCATCTTATCGTGGGGCTACGAGCAGTACTTC. The chain joins TRBV28 to TRBJ2-7; the D is unclear. Germline V gene data show CDR1 as MDHEN and CDR2 as SYDVKM. V dropped 10 bases and J dropped 3 bases, with 13 bases sitting between them. This CDR3 contains 12 residues.

This chain joins TRBV7-9 and TRBJ2-1; the D gene is possibly TRBD2 (5 bases). Germline V gene lookup returns CDR1 SEHNR and CDR2 FQNEAQ (reference sequence). This CDR3 region has 16 residues. Trimming stripped 6 bases from V and 2 bases from J, with 17 bases between. The CDR3 sequence: CASRNEEGKAYNEQFF. The CDR3 DNA follows: TGTGCCAGCAGAAACGAAGAGGGAAAGGCCTACAATGAGCAGTTCTTC.

This clonotype was observed a few times. The chain carries TRBV12-3 or TRBV12-4 and TRBJ2-1; 12 bases are shared with TRBD2. V dropped 6 bases and J dropped 7; count of bases not matched to a gene: 10. This CDR3 region has 16 residues. CDR3 sequence: CASSGLAGPLLNEQFF. Here the CDR3 DNA reads TGTGCCAGCAGCGGACTAGCGGGACCTCTGTTGAATGAGCAGTTCTTC.

The chain uses TRBV12-3 or TRBV12-4 and TRBJ2-5; TRBD2 aligns across 11 bases. The V and J ends lost 7 bases and 10 bases, in that order; junction bases with no gene match: 8. This CDR3 has 13 residues. CDR3 protein: CASTKLAGEVQYF. In nucleotides, the CDR3 is TGTGCCAGCACCAAACTAGCGGGAGAGGTCCAGTACTTC.

This clonotype was counted between two and nine times. The chain uses TRBV20-1 and TRBJ2-4, with 11 bases identical to TRBD1. The DNA end is more similar to TRBJ2-7, so the J call may be wrong. The CDR3 runs to 13 residues. Germline lookup yields CDR1 DFQATT and CDR2 SNEGSKA (reference sequence). The CDR3 DNA is TGCAGTGCTACCAGGGACAGGGGGGGCGAGCAGTACTTC. It yields the protein CSATRDRGGEQYF.

The chain combines TRBV24-1 with TRBJ2-1, with unresolved D. The end of the DNA aligns better with TRBJ2-7, so the J call may be wrong. Germline CDR1 and CDR2: KGHDR and SFDVKD. The CDR3 has 14 residues. The CDR3 here is CATSDETEYNEQYF. In DNA, the CDR3 is TGTGCCACCAGTGACGAGACGGAGTACAATGAGCAGTACTTC.

With regard to this clonotype: A junction boundary mismatches the germline segment, possibly from a read error. The rearrangement uses TRBV20-1 and TRBJ2-4, with D possibly being TRBD2 (5 bases). The J call may be in error: the DNA end matches TRBJ2-5 better. The CDR3 covers 14 residues. The germline V gene encodes CDR1 DFQATT and CDR2 SNEGSKA (reference sequence). The CDR3 protein is CGAFSTSSRETQYF. CDR3 bases: TGCGGTGCTTTCTCTACTAGTAGTCGGGAGACCCAGTACTTC.

The chain has TRBV27 and TRBJ1-2; 10 bases map to TRBD1. In germline, CDR1 is MNHEY, CDR2 SMNVEV (reference sequence). The J segment lost 2 bases and the V segment lost 3 bases, leaving 6 bases of the junction unmatched. The CDR3 is 16 amino acids. CDR3 in amino acids: CASSFTPGQGNYGYTF. In DNA, the CDR3 is TGTGCCAGCAGTTTCACTCCGGGACAGGGGAACTATGGCTACACCTTC.

This clonotype has only a few counts. This sequence joins TRBV11-1 and TRBJ2-5; possible D gene TRBD2, 7 bases. The germline V gene encodes CDR1 SGHAT and CDR2 FQDESV (reference sequence). CDR3 length: 15 residues. Trimming stripped 5 bases from V and 3 bases from J, with 16 bases between. The CDR3 is CASSITGGIEETQYF. Here the CDR3 DNA reads TGTGCCAGCAGCATAACGGGGGGCATAGAAGAGACCCAGTACTTC.

This clonotype appeared many times. The chain employs TRBV7-2 and TRBJ2-3; D possibly corresponds to TRBD1 (5 bases). The germline CDR1 and CDR2 sequences are SGHTA and FQGNSA. V was trimmed by 4 bases and J by 2 bases, leaving 13 bases between them. The CDR3 length is 15 residues. This CDR3 reads CASSSGARTTDTQYF. CDR3 sequence (DNA): TGTGCCAGCAGCTCTGGGGCTCGGACCACAGATACGCAGTATTTT.

Remarks on this clonotype: A read error is possible here, since a much larger clone lies one base away. The chain's CDR3 is CASSEGGEGAETQYF. The CDR3 DNA reads as TGTGCCAGCAGTGAAGGGGGCGAGGGGGCTGAGACCCAGTACTTC. The rearrangement uses TRBV2 and TRBJ2-5; 7 bases map to TRBD1. Germline V lookup: CDR1 SNHLY, CDR2 FYNNEI. CDR3 size: 15 residues. J lost 5 bases, V lost 1 base, and 7 bases had no gene match.

This chain connects TRBV27 to TRBJ2-7; no reliable D call. Deletions cut 5 bases from V and 7 bases from J, with 15 bases between. This CDR3 is built from 13 residues. Germline-derived CDR1 and CDR2 are MNHEY and SMNVEV (reference sequence). This CDR3 reads CASSVLASNEQYF. In DNA, the CDR3 is TGTGCCAGCAGTGTATTGGCTTCAAATGAGCAGTACTTC.

The chain uses TRBV18 and TRBJ1-1; a possible D gene is TRBD1 (5 bases). The CDR3 covers 17 residues. Germline V gene sequence: CDR1 KGHSH, CDR2 LQKENI. V gave up 3 bases and J gave up 0 bases, with 17 bases separating them. The CDR3 DNA reads as TGTGCCAGCTCACCTACCGCCGGGGCATTAGTGAACACTGAAGCTTTCTTT. Amino acids: CASSPTAGALVNTEAFF.

This clonotype was counted many times. The chain joins TRBV5-1 to TRBJ2-5; 10 bases agree with TRBD2. Germline lookup yields CDR1 SGHRS and CDR2 YFSETQ. With 4 bases clipped from V and 7 bases from J, the junction kept 13 bases outside the gene matches. This CDR3 comprises 16 residues. CDR3 DNA sequence: TGCGCCAGCAGCGCCTTCGCAGCGGGAGGGCCCGTGACCCAGTACTTC. Its protein is CASSAFAAGGPVTQYF.

J is TRBJ2-5 and V is TRBV27, with TRBD2 matching over 9 bases. TRBJ2-7 explains the end of the DNA better; the J call may be wrong. The CDR3 runs 14 residues. Germline assignment: CDR1 MNHEY and CDR2 SMNVEV (reference sequence). The CDR3 protein is CASSLRGGGGEQYF. CDR3 nucleotide sequence: TGTGCCAGCAGTTTAAGGGGCGGGGGGGGCGAGCAGTACTTC.